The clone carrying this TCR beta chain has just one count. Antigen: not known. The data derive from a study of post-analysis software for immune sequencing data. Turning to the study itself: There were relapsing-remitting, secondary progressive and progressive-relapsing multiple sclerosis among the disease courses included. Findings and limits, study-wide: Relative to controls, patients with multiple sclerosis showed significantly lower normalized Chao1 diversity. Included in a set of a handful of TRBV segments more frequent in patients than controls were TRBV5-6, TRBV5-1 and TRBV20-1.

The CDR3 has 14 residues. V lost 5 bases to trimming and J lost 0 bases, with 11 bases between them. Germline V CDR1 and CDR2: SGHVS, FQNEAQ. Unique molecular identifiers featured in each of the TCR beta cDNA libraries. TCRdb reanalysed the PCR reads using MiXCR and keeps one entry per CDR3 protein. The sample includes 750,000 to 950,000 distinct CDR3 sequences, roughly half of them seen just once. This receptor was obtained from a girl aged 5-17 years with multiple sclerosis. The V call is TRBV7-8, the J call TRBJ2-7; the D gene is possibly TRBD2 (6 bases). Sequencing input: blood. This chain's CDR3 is CASSQLAASYEQYF. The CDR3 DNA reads TGTGCCAGCAGCCAACTAGCTGCCTCCTACGAGCAGTACTTC.